This TCR beta chain was retrieved from a study of blood T cell repertoires in COVID-19. Trimming took 4 bases from V and 4 from J, leaving 11 bases between them. This CDR3 is 14 amino acids long. Germline V gene sequence: CDR1 SGHNT, CDR2 YYREEE (reference sequence). Here immunoSEQ multiplex PCR was the method, and the copy in TCRdb shows in-frame clones only, minus some. The sample has about 30,000 clones, approximately 90% seen once. The rearrangement links TRBV5-4 to TRBJ1-4; D remains unclear. This clonotype was sampled from a human donor in a cohort sampled during active COVID-19. The source material was peripheral blood. The CDR3 DNA is TGTGCCAGCAGCGGCGGGCCCGATAATGAAAAACTGTTTTTT. It codes for CASSGGPDNEKLFF. Variable domain in full (rest from reference TRBV5-4 and TRBJ1-4): ETGVTQSPTHLIKTRGQQVTLRCSSQSGHNTVSWYQQALGQGPQFIFQYYREEENGRGNFPPRFSGLQFPNYSSELNVNALELDDSALYLCASSGGPDNEKLFFGSGTQLSVL.